The 4 T cell receptor beta chains given below trace back to one sample, sequenced in a study of vaccination effects on CD4 cells after COVID-19. TCRdb's copy holds only in-frame clones and misses some; the assay was immunoSEQ multiplex PCR. The sample yields some 26,000 clones, roughly four fifths seen once. These receptors are not linked to any known antigen. Once cultured for approximately eleven days, the cells underwent separation to obtain CD4+ T cells. Sequences were derived from CD4+ T cells from PBMCs cultured without peptide, sampled before COVID-19 vaccination. Receptors originate from a human donor who received a COVID-19 vaccine.

The rearrangement links TRBV4-1 to TRBJ1-1; the D is unclear. The CDR3 has 14 residues. The ends were cut back, 0 bases at V and 8 bases at J, with 13 bases in the middle. Germline CDR1 reads MGHRA; CDR2 reads YSYEKL. The CDR3 region is CASSQDFGTREAFF. In DNA form, the CDR3 reads TGCGCCAGCAGCCAAGATTTTGGAACGAGGGAAGCTTTCTTT.

J is TRBJ2-2 and V is TRBV30; D perhaps matches TRBD1 (6 bases). Deletions cut 5 bases from V and 2 bases from J, with 9 bases between. Germline assignment: CDR1 GTSNPN and CDR2 SVGIG (reference sequence). The CDR3 has 13 residues. DNA for the CDR3: TGTGCCTGGGACAGGACAAACACCGGGGAGCTGTTTTTT. Translating it yields CAWDRTNTGELFF.

The chain combines TRBV19 with TRBJ2-6; D is ambiguous. Germline CDR1 is LNHDA and CDR2 is SQIVND (reference sequence). The CDR3 runs to 16 residues. Trimming took off 8 bases at V and 0 bases at J, with 14 bases between the two ends. DNA of the CDR3: TGTGCCAGTCGTGGCAGCACTCGCTCTGGGGCCAACGTCCTGACTTTC. Protein: CASRGSTRSGANVLTF.

This chain uses TRBV27 with TRBJ2-4; possibly TRBD1 for D (6 bases). This CDR3 contains 16 residues. Germline-derived CDR1 and CDR2 are MNHEY and SMNVEV (reference sequence). V shed 5 bases and J shed 0 bases, with 14 bases lying between them. The CDR3 protein is CASSTPGQLAKNIQYF. DNA of the CDR3: TGTGCCAGCAGTACTCCGGGACAACTAGCCAAAAACATTCAGTACTTC.